Presented here are 27 T cell receptor beta chains from one specimen sequenced in a study of blood T cell repertoires in COVID-19 (dated by TCRdb to 2020 to 2022). The method was the immunoSEQ multiplex PCR assay. This is the immuneACCESS table as TCRdb keeps it, with only in-frame sequences that have V and J called. A part of the clones is gone; compared with another copy, unresolved V genes explain less than half, and the rest is unexplained. In all, the sample holds about 250,000 clones, and around 88% of those were seen once. The ten largest account for 1.3% to 1.5% of the sample. Sequencing was performed on peripheral blood. The receptors were sampled from an elderly man with acute or convalescent COVID-19.

This chain joins TRBV6-6 and TRBJ1-2, with D perhaps TRBD1 (6 bases). V was clipped by 5 bases and J by 2 bases, with 12 bases between them. There are 14 residues in the CDR3. Germline V gene data show CDR1 as MNHNY and CDR2 as SVGAGI (reference sequence). CDR3 residues: CASSHAQGNYGYTF. CDR3 bases: TGTGCCAGCAGTCACGCACAGGGAAACTATGGCTACACCTTC.

The V call is TRBV7-2, the J call TRBJ1-4; a possible D gene is TRBD1 (6 bases). The V gene lost 1 base and the J gene lost 8 bases, with 14 bases spanning the gap. This CDR3 contains 15 residues. Germline assignment: CDR1 SGHTA and CDR2 FQGNSA. This CDR3 reads CASSLVGAISEKLFF. CDR3 sequence (DNA): TGTGCCAGCAGCTTAGTGGGGGCTATAAGCGAAAAACTGTTTTTT.

This clone showed up just once. The genes are TRBV24-1 and TRBJ2-7, with 8 nucleotides matching TRBD1. Per germline, CDR1 KGHDR and CDR2 SFDVKD. The CDR3 has 14 amino acids. Unmatched junction bases numbered 7, after V lost 8 bases and J lost 2 bases. CDR3 in DNA: TGTGCCACCATCCTCAGGGGGCTAGCCTACGAGCAGTACTTC. Its translation is CATILRGLAYEQYF.

This chain links TRBV28 with TRBJ1-1, with no clear D. Trimming took off 5 bases at V and 6 bases at J, with 16 bases between the two ends. The CDR3 extends over 14 amino acids. Germline V CDR1 and CDR2: MDHEN, SYDVKM. The CDR3 here is CASSSLGGGPEAFF. The CDR3 DNA reads as TGTGCCAGCAGTAGCCTGGGAGGAGGTCCTGAAGCTTTCTTT.

A few counts support this clone. V is TRBV28 and J is TRBJ1-1; D gene unclear. Germline V gene lookup returns CDR1 MDHEN and CDR2 SYDVKM. The CDR3 is 13 amino acids. The V end was cut by 7 bases, the J end by 1 base, with 10 bases between. The CDR3 sequence: CASKQLRNTEAFF. The CDR3 nucleotides read TGTGCCAGCAAACAGCTGAGGAACACTGAAGCTTTCTTT.

This CDR3 reads CASSQDLGTGSTNEKLFF. For the CDR3, the DNA is TGCGCCAGCAGCCAAGATCTCGGGACAGGGTCAACTAATGAAAAACTGTTTTTT. The V call is TRBV4-3, the J call TRBJ1-4, with 9 bases lining up with TRBD1. The CDR3 runs 18 residues. Germline V CDR1 and CDR2: LGHNA, YSLEER. V shed 0 bases and J 0 bases; nucleotides not matched to a gene: 5.

The rearrangement joins TRBV4-3 to TRBJ2-1; 8 bases agree with TRBD1. Germline assignment: CDR1 LGHNA and CDR2 YSLEER. V lost 2 bases to trimming and J lost 7 bases; unmatched junction nucleotides: 4. The CDR3 extends over 14 amino acids. CDR3 sequence reads: CASSQRTGLNEQFF. The CDR3 DNA reads TGCGCCAGCAGCCAAAGGACAGGGCTTAATGAGCAGTTCTTC.

The chain links TRBV10-1 to TRBJ1-2; 7 nucleotides line up with TRBD1. The CDR3 is 15 residues long. J was trimmed by 3 bases and V by 6 bases; bases with no gene match: 10. CDR1 is WNHNN, CDR2 SYGVQD, per germline (reference sequence). The CDR3 bases are TGCGCCAGCAGGTGTACAGGGGAGAAGGACTATGGCTACACCTTC. Translating it yields CASRCTGEKDYGYTF.

This sequence joins TRBV6-5 and TRBJ2-5; perhaps TRBD1 as D (6 bases). Per germline, CDR1 MNHEY and CDR2 SVGAGI. V shed 0 bases and J shed 5 bases, with 13 bases lying between them. This CDR3 is 15 amino acids long. The CDR3: CASSYSGAPRETQYF. The CDR3 DNA is TGTGCCAGCAGTTACTCGGGGGCTCCCCGGGAGACCCAGTACTTC.

The rearrangement links TRBV3-1 (or the pseudogene TRBV3-2) to TRBJ2-1; D is unresolved. V was shortened by 5 bases and J by 3 bases, with 8 bases between the two germline ends. This CDR3 contains 13 residues. Germline V gene data show CDR1 as LGHDT and CDR2 as YNNKEL (reference sequence). The CDR3 DNA follows: TGTGCCAGCAGCGAAACTGGCTACAATGAGCAGTTCTTC. This sequence encodes CASSETGYNEQFF.

V and J are TRBV19 and TRBJ1-1, with 9 bases fitting TRBD1. The trim removed 6 bases at V and 13 bases at J, leaving 12 bases unmatched. Per germline, CDR1 LNHDA and CDR2 SQIVND (reference sequence). This CDR3 region has 13 residues. The CDR3 region has the DNA TGTGCCAGTAGGGCGACGGGACAGGGCGTCGATTTCTTT. This translates into CASRATGQGVDFF.

The chain combines TRBV6-6 with TRBJ2-3; D unclear. This CDR3 has 14 residues. CDR1 and CDR2 from the germline V gene are MNHNY and SVGAGI (reference sequence). The V gene lost 7 bases and the J gene lost 1 base, with 12 bases spanning the gap. DNA for the CDR3: TGTGCCAGCACCCCCCCCACTGGCACAGATACGCAGTATTTT. Amino acids: CASTPPTGTDTQYF.

This clone has only one observation. This rearrangement joins TRBV19 to TRBJ2-1; 9 bases agree with TRBD2. The CDR3 runs to 20 residues. Germline trimming cut 4 bases from V and 0 bases from J; bases unmatched to any gene: 16. Germline V gives CDR1 LNHDA, CDR2 SQIVND (reference sequence). CDR3 nucleotide sequence: TGTGCCAGTAGTACTGAGGGTGCGGGAGGGGTCCCTAGCTCCTACAATGAGCAGTTCTTC. Amino acid sequence: CASSTEGAGGVPSSYNEQFF.

The CDR3 region is CASSPISKNTEAFF. CDR3 DNA sequence: TGTGCCAGCAGCCCCATTTCTAAGAACACTGAAGCTTTCTTT. The J gene is TRBJ1-1, the V gene TRBV7-2, with no clear D. Trimming pared 5 bases from V and 1 base from J, leaving 11 bases between. CDR3 length: 14 residues. Germline V gene sequence: CDR1 SGHTA, CDR2 FQGNSA.

This clone was counted a few times. The chain couples TRBV19 to TRBJ1-1; a weak D match, TRBD1 (6 bases). The germline V gene has CDR1 LNHDA and CDR2 SQIVND (reference sequence). CDR3 length equals 15 residues. Trimming cost V 5 bases and J 1 base, with 14 bases left between them. The CDR3 region is CASSRRGAGNTEAFF. The CDR3 DNA follows: TGTGCCAGTAGTCGACGGGGGGCAGGGAACACTGAAGCTTTCTTT.

The chain is built from TRBV4-2 and TRBJ1-2; 7 bases fit TRBD1. This CDR3 contains 15 residues. Trimming removed 0 bases from V and 4 bases from J; junction bases left unmatched: 5. Germline lookup yields CDR1 LGHNA and CDR2 YNFKEQ. CDR3 sequence reads: CASSQDTGEVYGYTF. CDR3 sequence (DNA): TGTGCCAGCAGCCAAGATACAGGGGAGGTCTATGGCTACACCTTC.

The CDR3 protein is CASSRDSSTDTQYF. As DNA, the CDR3 is TGTGCCAGCAGTCGGGACTCTAGCACAGATACGCAGTATTTT. This chain connects TRBV5-5 to TRBJ2-3; D is possibly TRBD2 (6 bases). Per germline, CDR1 SGHKS and CDR2 YYEKEE (reference sequence). V was clipped by 5 bases and J by 0 bases, with 10 bases between them. The CDR3 totals 14 residues.

This clone turned up a few times. The chain combines TRBV6-2 or TRBV6-3 with TRBJ1-5; possibly TRBD1 for D (6 bases). Trimming removed 5 bases from V and 0 bases from J, with 11 bases in between. The CDR3 runs to 15 residues. Germline assignment: CDR1 MNHEY and CDR2 SVGEGT. As DNA, the CDR3 is TGTGCCAGCAGTACCGGGACATTTAGCAATCAGCCCCAGCATTTT. Its protein is CASSTGTFSNQPQHF.

This chain uses TRBV28 with TRBJ2-1; the match to TRBD2 covers 12 bases. The CDR3 is 16 residues long. V gave up 6 bases and J gave up 4 bases; unmatched junction bases: 7. CDR1 and CDR2 from the germline V gene are MDHEN and SYDVKM. The CDR3 spells CASRPTSGSRYNEQFF. The CDR3 DNA reads as TGTGCCAGCAGGCCGACTAGCGGGAGCCGTTACAATGAGCAGTTCTTC.

The genes are TRBV15 and TRBJ2-7, with 8 bases that match TRBD1. V trimming: 2 bases; J trimming: 9 bases; junction bases outside the gene matches: 3. Germline V gene data show CDR1 as LNHNV and CDR2 as YYDKDF (reference sequence). This CDR3 has 12 amino acids. The CDR3 spells CATSRNTGGQYF. In DNA form, the CDR3 reads TGTGCCACCAGCAGAAATACAGGGGGGCAGTACTTC.

The chain uses TRBV6-4 and TRBJ2-2; TRBD2 matches 12 bases. The trim removed 8 bases at V and 3 bases at J, leaving 7 bases unmatched. This CDR3 contains 16 residues. Germline lookup yields CDR1 MRHNA and CDR2 SNTAGT. The CDR3: CASGRLAGVDTGELFF. For the CDR3, the DNA is TGTGCCAGCGGGAGACTAGCGGGAGTGGACACCGGGGAGCTGTTTTTT.

The CDR3 is CASSSPLKANVLTF. CDR3 nucleotide sequence: TGTGCCAGCAGTTCCCCTCTTAAGGCCAACGTCCTGACTTTC. The V call is TRBV6-2 or TRBV6-3, the J call TRBJ2-6; no clear D gene. Germline V lookup: CDR1 MNHEY, CDR2 SVGEGT. This CDR3 is built from 14 residues. The V end was cut by 4 bases, the J end by 6 bases, with 10 bases between.

The chain recombines TRBV9 with TRBJ2-5, with D uncertain. Germline lookup yields CDR1 SGDLS and CDR2 YYNGEE. Deletions cut 0 bases from V and 1 base from J, with 13 bases between. The length of the CDR3 is 16 residues. CDR3 sequence reads: CASSVGVRDSQETQYF. Here the CDR3 DNA reads TGTGCCAGCAGCGTAGGGGTCCGAGACTCCCAAGAGACCCAGTACTTC.

V usage is TRBV5-8 and J usage is TRBJ2-3; D unclear. Germline loops: CDR1 SGHTS, CDR2 YDEGEE. V was trimmed by 4 bases and J by 0 bases, leaving 15 bases between them. The CDR3 runs 16 residues. The CDR3 here is CASSTASSFSTDTQYF. CDR3 DNA sequence: TGTGCCAGCAGCACGGCCTCTAGTTTTAGCACAGATACGCAGTATTTT.

This chain connects TRBV6-5 to TRBJ2-7; D is possibly TRBD2 (6 bases). CDR1 is MNHEY, CDR2 SVGAGI, per germline. This CDR3 has 15 amino acids. The V gene lost 7 bases and the J gene lost 6 bases, with 22 bases spanning the gap. In DNA, the CDR3 is TGTGCCAGCACCCTTAGCGGTTCTAGGGTCTCCGAGCAGTACTTC. The encoded protein is CASTLSGSRVSEQYF.

The chain joins TRBV10-3 to TRBJ2-3; TRBD2 aligns across 8 bases. CDR1 and CDR2 from the germline V gene are ENHRY and SYGVKD. The CDR3 runs to 15 residues. The V and J ends lost 2 bases and 4 bases, in that order; junction bases with no gene match: 5. The chain's CDR3 is CAISEGGTRSDTQYF. As DNA, the CDR3 is TGTGCCATCAGTGAGGGTGGGACTAGATCAGATACGCAGTATTTT.

This clone was seen only a few times. This chain uses TRBV19 with TRBJ1-2, with 9 bases lining up with TRBD1. V shed 5 bases, J shed 2 bases, and the junction held 3 bases outside the gene matches. Germline CDR1 is LNHDA and CDR2 is SQIVND (reference sequence). The CDR3 covers 14 residues. CDR3 coding DNA: TGTGCCAGTAGTGAGACAGGGGGAAACTATGGCTACACCTTC. Translation: CASSETGGNYGYTF. The full variable domain, rest sourced from reference TRBV19 and TRBJ1-2, is DGGITQSPKYLFRKEGQNVTLSCEQNLNHDAMYWYRQDPGQGLRLIYYSQIVNDFQKGDIAEGYSVSREKKESFPLTVTSAQKNPTAFYLCASSETGGNYGYTFGSGTRLTVV.